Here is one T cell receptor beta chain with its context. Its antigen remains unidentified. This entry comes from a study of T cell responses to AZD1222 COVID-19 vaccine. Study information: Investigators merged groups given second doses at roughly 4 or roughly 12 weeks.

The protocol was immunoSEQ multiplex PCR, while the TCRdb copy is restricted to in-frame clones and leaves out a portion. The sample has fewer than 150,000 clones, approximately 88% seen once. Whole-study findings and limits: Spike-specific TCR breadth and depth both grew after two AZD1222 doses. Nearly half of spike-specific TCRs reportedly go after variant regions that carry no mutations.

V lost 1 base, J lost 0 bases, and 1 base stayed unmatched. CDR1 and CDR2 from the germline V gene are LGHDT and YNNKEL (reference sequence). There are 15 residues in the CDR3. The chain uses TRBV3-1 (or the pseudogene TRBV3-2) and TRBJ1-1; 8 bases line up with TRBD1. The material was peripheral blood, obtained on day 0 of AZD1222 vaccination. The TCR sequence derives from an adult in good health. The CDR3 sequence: CASSQGTGLNTEAFF. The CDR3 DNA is TGTGCCAGCAGCCAAGGGACAGGGTTGAACACTGAAGCTTTCTTT.